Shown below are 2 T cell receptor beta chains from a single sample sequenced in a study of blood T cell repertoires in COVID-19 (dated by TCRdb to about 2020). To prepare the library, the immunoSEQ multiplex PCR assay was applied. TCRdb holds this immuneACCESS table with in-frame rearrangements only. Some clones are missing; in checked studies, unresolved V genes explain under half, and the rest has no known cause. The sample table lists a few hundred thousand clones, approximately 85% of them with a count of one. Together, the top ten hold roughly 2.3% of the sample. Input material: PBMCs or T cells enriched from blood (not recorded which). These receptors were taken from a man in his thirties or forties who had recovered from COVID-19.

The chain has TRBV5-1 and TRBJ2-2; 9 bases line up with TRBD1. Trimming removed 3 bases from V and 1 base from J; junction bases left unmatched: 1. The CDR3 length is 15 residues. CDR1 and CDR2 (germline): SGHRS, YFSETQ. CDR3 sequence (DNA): TGCGCCAGCAGCTGGGGACAGGGGAACACCGGGGAGCTGTTTTTT. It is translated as CASSWGQGNTGELFF.

CDR3 sequence (DNA): TGTGCCAGCAGTGAAGCGACATTTCAGCCCCAGCATTTT. Residues: CASSEATFQPQHF. V gene TRBV6-1 combines with J gene TRBJ1-5; the D is unclear. V shed 0 bases and J shed 6 bases, with 6 bases lying between them. Germline V gene data show CDR1 as MNHNS and CDR2 as SASEGT. This CDR3 region has 13 residues.